This record concerns one T cell receptor beta chain sequence. Its antigen is not identified. The entry originates in a study of cytotoxic CD8 clonotypes in ibrutinib-treated CLL. In the study overall: Response sampling occurred after a median about 12 months of treatment (range 6 to 36). Study-level results: There were few public clonotypes, and on treatment they contracted or stayed stable. Clonality (at baseline) was higher than in age-matched healthy donors and tracked circulating CD8+ T-cell counts. Elevated clonality accompanied ibrutinib response, with a return toward baseline values at progression.

TCRdb keeps only in-frame clones here, not all; method: immunoSEQ multiplex PCR. This table holds some 350,000 clones, 67% found once. The V end lost 5 bases, the J end lost 6 bases, and 12 bases lay between the germline ends. Germline CDR1 SEHNR, CDR2 FQNEAQ (reference sequence). CDR3 length: 13 residues. This receptor was identified in a human donor with chronic lymphocytic leukemia. The specimen comprised PBMCs, sampled after 36 months of ibrutinib treatment. The V gene is TRBV7-9, the J gene TRBJ2-3, with D tentatively TRBD2 (6 bases). CDR3 in amino acids: CASSRLGRDTQYF. The DNA for the CDR3 is TGTGCCAGCAGCCGACTAGGCCGTGATACGCAGTATTTT.